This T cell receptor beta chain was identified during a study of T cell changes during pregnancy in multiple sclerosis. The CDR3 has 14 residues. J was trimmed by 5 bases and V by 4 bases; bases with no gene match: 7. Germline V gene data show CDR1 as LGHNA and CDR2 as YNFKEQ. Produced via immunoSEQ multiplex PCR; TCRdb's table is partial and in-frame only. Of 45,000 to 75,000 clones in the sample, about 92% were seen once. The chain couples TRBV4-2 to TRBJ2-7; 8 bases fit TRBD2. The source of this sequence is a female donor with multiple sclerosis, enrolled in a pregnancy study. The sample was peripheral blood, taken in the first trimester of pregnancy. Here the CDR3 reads CASSPRGGVDEQYF. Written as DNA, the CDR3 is TGTGCCAGCAGCCCCCGGGGGGGGGTCGACGAGCAGTACTTC.